This T cell receptor beta chain was captured by sequencing in a study of cytomegalovirus exposure and HLA in healthy donors. The PCR ran on 60 Vbeta and 13 Jbeta primers. Measured with immunoSEQ multiplex PCR; TCRdb has only the in-frame clones, and not every one. This table holds about 150,000 clones, around 79% found once. V gave up 2 bases and J gave up 0 bases; unmatched junction bases: 5. Germline lookup yields CDR1 LNHNV and CDR2 YYDKDF (reference sequence). CDR3 length: 17 amino acids. Sequencing was done on a sample of PBMCs. This chain joins TRBV15 and TRBJ1-4, with 8 bases identical to TRBD1. This clonotype was obtained from a human donor in good health. The CDR3 here is CATSRRTGTPTNEKLFF. DNA for the CDR3: TGTGCCACCAGCAGACGGACAGGGACCCCAACTAATGAAAAACTGTTTTTT.